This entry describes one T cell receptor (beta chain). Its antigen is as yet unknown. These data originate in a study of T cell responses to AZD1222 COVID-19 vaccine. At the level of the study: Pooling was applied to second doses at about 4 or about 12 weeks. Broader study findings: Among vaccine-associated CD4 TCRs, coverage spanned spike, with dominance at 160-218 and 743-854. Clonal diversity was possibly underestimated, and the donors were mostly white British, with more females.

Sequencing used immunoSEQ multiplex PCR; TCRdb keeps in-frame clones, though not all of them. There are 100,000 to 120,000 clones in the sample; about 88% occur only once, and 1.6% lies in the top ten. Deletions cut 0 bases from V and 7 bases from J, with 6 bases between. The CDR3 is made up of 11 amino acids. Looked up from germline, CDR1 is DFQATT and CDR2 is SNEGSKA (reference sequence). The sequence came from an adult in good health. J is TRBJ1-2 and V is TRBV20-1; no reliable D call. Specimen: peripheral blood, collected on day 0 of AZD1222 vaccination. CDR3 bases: TGCAGTGCTAGAGATCTTTCTGGCTACACCTTC. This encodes CSARDLSGYTF.